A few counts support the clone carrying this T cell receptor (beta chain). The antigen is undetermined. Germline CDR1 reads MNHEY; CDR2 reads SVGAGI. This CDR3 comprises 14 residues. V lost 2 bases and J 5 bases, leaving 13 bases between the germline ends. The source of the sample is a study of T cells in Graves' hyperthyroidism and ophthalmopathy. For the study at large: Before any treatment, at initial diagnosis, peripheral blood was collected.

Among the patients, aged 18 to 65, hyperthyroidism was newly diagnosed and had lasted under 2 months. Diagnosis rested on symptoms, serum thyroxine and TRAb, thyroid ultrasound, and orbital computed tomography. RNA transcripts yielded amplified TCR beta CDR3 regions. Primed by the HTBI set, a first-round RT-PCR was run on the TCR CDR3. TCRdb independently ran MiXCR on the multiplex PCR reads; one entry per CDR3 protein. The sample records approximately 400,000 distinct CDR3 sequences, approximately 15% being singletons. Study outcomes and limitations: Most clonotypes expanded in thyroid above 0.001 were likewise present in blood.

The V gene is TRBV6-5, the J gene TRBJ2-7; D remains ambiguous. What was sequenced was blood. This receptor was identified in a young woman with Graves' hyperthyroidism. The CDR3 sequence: CASSYGLRSHEQYF. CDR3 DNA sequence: TGTGCCAGCAGTTACGGTCTAAGGAGTCACGAGCAGTACTTC.